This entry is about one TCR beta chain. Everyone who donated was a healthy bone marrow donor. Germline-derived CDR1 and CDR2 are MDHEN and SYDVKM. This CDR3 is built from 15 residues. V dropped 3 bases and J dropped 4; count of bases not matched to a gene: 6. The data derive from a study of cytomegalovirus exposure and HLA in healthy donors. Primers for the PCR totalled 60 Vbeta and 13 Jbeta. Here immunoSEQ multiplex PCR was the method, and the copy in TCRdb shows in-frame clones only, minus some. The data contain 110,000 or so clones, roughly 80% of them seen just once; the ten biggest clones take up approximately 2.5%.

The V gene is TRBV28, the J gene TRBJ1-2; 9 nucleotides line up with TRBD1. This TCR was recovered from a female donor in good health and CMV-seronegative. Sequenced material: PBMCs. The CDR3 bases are TGTGCCAGCAGTTTGTTCACAGGGGGCAGCTATGGCTACACCTTC. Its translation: CASSLFTGGSYGYTF.